A selection of T cell receptor beta chains follows, all from one sample in a study of T cells in Graves' hyperthyroidism and ophthalmopathy. From the multiplex PCR reads, TCRdb called clonotypes with MiXCR, one entry per CDR3 protein. The sample gives approximately 570,000 distinct CDR3 sequences, roughly 21% of which show up once; about 50% is in the top ten. Sequencing was carried out using blood. These receptors all come from a man in his forties with Graves' ophthalmopathy. CDR3s include the opening cysteine and the closing phenylalanine or tryptophan. Each record gives: CDR3 protein, CDR3 DNA, J gene, V gene, clone size, D gene. A D gene is named only where the DNA matches it firmly. Clone size is shown for a subset of rows, as once, few, many or a class of expanded clone.

CASSQDMRKQYF	TGCGCCAGCAGCCAAGATATGAGGAAGCAGTACTTC	TRBJ2-7	TRBV4-1	many	NA
CASSRPGLSEKLFF	TGTGCCAGCAGTCGGCCCGGACTGTCAGAAAAACTGTTTTTT	TRBJ1-4	TRBV6-2/TRBV6-3	few	NA
CASSPRGRDGYTF	TGTGCCAGCAGTCCCAGGGGGCGCGATGGCTACACCTTC	TRBJ1-2	TRBV12-3/TRBV12-4	many	TRBD1
CASSFRGARETEAFF	TGTGCCAGCAGCTTCAGGGGTGCGCGGGAAACTGAAGCTTTCTTT	TRBJ1-1	TRBV7-2	NA	NA
CSATRTGSPYEQYF	TGCAGCGCAACCCGGACAGGCTCGCCCTACGAGCAGTACTTC	TRBJ2-7	TRBV29-1	NA	TRBD1
CASSQAPDNTGELFF	TGTGCCAGCAGCCAAGCGCCCGATAACACCGGGGAGCTGTTTTTT	TRBJ2-2	TRBV3-1	many	NA
CASRHLGQGAHGELFF	TGTGCCAGCAGACACCTGGGACAGGGGGCTCACGGGGAGCTGTTTTTT	TRBJ2-2	TRBV6-2/TRBV6-3	NA	TRBD1
CASSFRDRVESPLHF	TGTGCCAGCAGTTTTAGAGACAGGGTAGAATCACCCCTCCACTTT	TRBJ1-6	TRBV28	many	TRBD1
CATTRAGANVLTF	TGTGCCACTACGAGGGCGGGGGCCAACGTCCTGACTTTC	TRBJ2-6	TRBV30	few	NA
CASSPPWGQGYTDTQYF	TGTGCCAGCTCACCACCGTGGGGACAGGGGTACACAGATACGCAGTATTTT	TRBJ2-3	TRBV18	many	TRBD1
CASSFSYSNQPQHF	TGTGCCAGCAGTTTCAGTTATAGCAATCAGCCCCAGCATTTT	TRBJ1-5	TRBV27	few	NA
CASSLRSPRFAGGLLTQYF	TGTGCCAGCAGTTTAAGATCCCCCCGCTTTGCGGGAGGGCTACTTACGCAGTATTTT	TRBJ2-3	TRBV28	NA	TRBD2
CASSWGSPDTQYF	TGTGCCAGCAGCTGGGGGTCCCCAGATACGCAGTATTTT	TRBJ2-3	TRBV7-2	NA	NA
CASSQVLGQGGNEQFF	TGTGCCAGCAGCCAAGTCCTCGGGCAGGGGGGCAATGAGCAGTTCTTC	TRBJ2-1	TRBV3-1	NA	NA
CASSLNTGGEGYTF	TGTGCCAGCAGCTTGAATACAGGGGGCGAGGGCTACACCTTC	TRBJ1-2	TRBV5-8	many	TRBD1
CASSFDAGRNQPQHF	TGTGCCAGCAGCTTTGATGCAGGACGCAATCAGCCCCAGCATTTT	TRBJ1-5	TRBV7-3	NA	NA
CASSLSWTSGRGHEQFF	TGTGCCAGCAGCTTATCGTGGACTAGCGGGAGAGGGCATGAGCAGTTCTTC	TRBJ2-1	TRBV11-2	few	TRBD2
CSASPENQETQYF	TGCAGTGCTAGCCCGGAAAACCAAGAGACCCAGTACTTC	TRBJ2-5	TRBV20-1	few	NA
CASSLAGGREQYF	TGTGCCAGCAGCTTAGCGGGAGGGCGAGAGCAGTACTTC	TRBJ2-7	TRBV7-2	many	TRBD2
CASSQDRTSGSYEQYF	TGTGCCAGCAGCCAAGACAGGACTAGCGGATCCTACGAGCAGTACTTC	TRBJ2-7	TRBV3-1	many	TRBD2
CASSSGFTETQYF	TGTGCCAGCTCCTCTGGGTTCACGGAGACCCAGTACTTC	TRBJ2-5	TRBV5-6	few	NA
CASSLGAREETQYF	TGTGCCAGCAGCTTAGGGGCTCGAGAAGAGACCCAGTACTTC	TRBJ2-5	TRBV7-2	many	NA